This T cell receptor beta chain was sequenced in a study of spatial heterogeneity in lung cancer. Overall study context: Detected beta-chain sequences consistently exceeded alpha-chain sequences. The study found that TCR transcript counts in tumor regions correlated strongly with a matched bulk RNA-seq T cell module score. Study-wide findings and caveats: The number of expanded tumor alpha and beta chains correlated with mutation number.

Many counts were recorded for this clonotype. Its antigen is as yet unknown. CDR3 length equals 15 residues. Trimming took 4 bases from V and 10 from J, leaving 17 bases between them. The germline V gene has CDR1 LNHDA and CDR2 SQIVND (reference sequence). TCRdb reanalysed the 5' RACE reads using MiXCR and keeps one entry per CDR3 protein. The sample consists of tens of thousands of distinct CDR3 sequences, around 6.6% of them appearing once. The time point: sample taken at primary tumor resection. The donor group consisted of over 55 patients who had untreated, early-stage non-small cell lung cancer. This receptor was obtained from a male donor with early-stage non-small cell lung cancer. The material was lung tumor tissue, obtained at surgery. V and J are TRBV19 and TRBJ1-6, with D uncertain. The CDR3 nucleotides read TGTGCCAGTAGTAGGTCCGGCAGCGTAGAGTCACCCCTCCACTTT. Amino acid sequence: CASSRSGSVESPLHF.